The clone carrying this T cell receptor beta chain was seen just once. Its antigen is as yet unknown. The data were obtained in a study of cytomegalovirus exposure and HLA in healthy donors. PCR primers comprised 60 Vbeta and 13 Jbeta primers. The repertoire was sequenced with immunoSEQ multiplex PCR; TCRdb's copy has only in-frame clones and lacks some. The sample includes under 150,000 clones, over 70% of them seen just once. Study outcomes and limitations: Later analysis revealed greater clonal expansion in HLA-associated TCR beta chains than in equally common others.

The sequencing input was PBMCs. This TCR came from a male donor in good health and CMV-seronegative.

CDR3 nucleotide sequence: TGTGCCAGAAGCTTGGTGCTAGCGGGATCAAATTACAATGAGCAGTTCTTC. It specifies CARSLVLAGSNYNEQFF. The J gene is TRBJ2-1, the V gene TRBV5-3, with 9 bases fitting TRBD2. TRBV5-3 is an ORF; its function is uncertain. V shed 0 bases and J 4 bases; nucleotides not matched to a gene: 8. CDR3 length: 17 amino acids.